Below, 20 T cell receptor beta chains from the same sample are listed, as sequenced in a study of blood T cells in healthy people across ages. Then a second PCR, running about 7 to 11 cycles, was carried out with a sample-barcoded 5' primer and a J-beta primer mix. MiXCR was run by TCRdb on the 5' RACE reads, yielding one entry per CDR3 protein. This sample has about 1.7 million distinct CDR3 sequences; 25% to 30% occur once, and the top ten carry 6.5% to 8.5%. Specimen: blood. The receptors derive from a woman in her 30s in good health.

V and J are TRBV4-3 and TRBJ2-7; D is ambiguous. Germline V lookup: CDR1 LGHNA, CDR2 YSLEER. CDR3 size: 15 residues. Trimming took off 1 base at V and 0 bases at J, with 10 bases between the two ends. CDR3 sequence reads: CASSQVKAPSYEQYF. The CDR3 nucleotides are TGCGCCAGCAGCCAAGTGAAAGCGCCCTCCTACGAGCAGTACTTC.

This CDR3 reads CASSQTGPTDTQYF. The CDR3 nucleotides read TGCGCCAGCAGCCAAACGGGACCCACAGATACGCAGTATTTT. The chain employs TRBV4-1 and TRBJ2-3, with D perhaps TRBD1 or TRBD2 (5 bases each). Trimming stripped 2 bases from V and 2 bases from J, with 8 bases between. The CDR3 covers 14 residues. The germline CDR1 and CDR2 sequences are MGHRA and YSYEKL.

The sample holds a few counts of this clonotype. The chain carries TRBV20-1 and TRBJ2-7, with D tentatively TRBD2 (6 bases). Germline V gene data show CDR1 as DFQATT and CDR2 as SNEGSKA (reference sequence). The CDR3 contains 14 residues. The V and J ends lost 4 bases and 2 bases respectively, with 15 bases between them. This CDR3 reads CSATHRDFPYEQYF. The CDR3 nucleotides read TGCAGTGCTACCCACCGGGACTTTCCCTACGAGCAGTACTTC.

This clonotype came up a few times. The rearrangement uses TRBV12-3 or TRBV12-4 and TRBJ2-7; 12 nucleotides agree with TRBD2. With 6 bases clipped from V and 4 bases from J, the junction kept 10 bases outside the gene matches. CDR3 size: 16 residues. CDR3 nucleotide sequence: TGTGCCAGCAGCCAACGACTAGCGGGAGACGTTTACGAGCAGTACTTC. Translated, it gives CASSQRLAGDVYEQYF.

This clonotype was seen more than once but under ten times. One end of the junction varies from germline; a read error may be responsible. The chain recombines TRBV2 with TRBJ2-5, with 13 bases that match TRBD2. Germline-derived CDR1 and CDR2 are SNHLY and FYNNEI. This CDR3 contains 16 residues. As DNA, the CDR3 is TGTGCCGGCAGCACGGGACTAGCGGGACCCCAAGAGACCCAGTACTTC. Protein: CAGSTGLAGPQETQYF.

The rearrangement uses TRBV20-1 and TRBJ2-3; either TRBD1 or TRBD2 may supply D (5 bases each). Germline assignment: CDR1 DFQATT and CDR2 SNEGSKA (reference sequence). Trimming took 5 bases from V and 6 from J, leaving 18 bases between them. This CDR3 is built from 14 residues. In DNA form, the CDR3 reads TGCAGTGCTTTGGGACCTAGTGGAGGCGATACGCAGTATTTT. Amino acids: CSALGPSGGDTQYF.

The chain couples TRBV4-1 to TRBJ2-3; tentative D call: TRBD1 (6 bases). CDR1 is MGHRA and CDR2 is YSYEKL in the germline V gene. Trimming pared 5 bases from V and 2 bases from J, leaving 14 bases between. This CDR3 spans 15 amino acids. CDR3 bases: TGCGCCAGCAGCTCATCCAGGACAGACACAGATACGCAGTATTTT. As protein: CASSSSRTDTDTQYF.

In its sample, this clonotype was seen many times. The genes are TRBV7-2 and TRBJ2-7; D is uncertain. The CDR3 has 13 residues. V lost 5 bases and J lost 6, with 14 bases in between. Germline V CDR1 and CDR2: SGHTA, FQGNSA. CDR3: CASSPIRTGEQYF. DNA for the CDR3: TGTGCCAGCAGCCCTATCAGAACCGGCGAGCAGTACTTC.

The chain is built from TRBV7-8 and TRBJ2-3; 9 bases fit TRBD1. This CDR3 region has 15 residues. Germline V gives CDR1 SGHVS, CDR2 FQNEAQ. V lost 5 bases and J lost 2; bases outside the gene matches: 5. The CDR3 DNA is TGTGCCAGCAGCCCCCAACAGGGGGCCACAGATACGCAGTATTTT. It translates to CASSPQQGATDTQYF.

The sample holds a few counts of this clonotype. CDR3 in amino acids: CASSDPQSPREQYF. Here the CDR3 DNA reads TGTGCCAGCAGTGACCCACAGAGCCCCAGGGAGCAGTACTTC. The chain employs TRBV6-6 and TRBJ2-5; D assignment may be TRBD1 or TRBD2 (5 bases each). Germline CDR1 and CDR2: MNHNY and SVGAGI (reference sequence). The V end lost 5 bases, the J end lost 11 bases, and 21 bases lay between the germline ends. The length of the CDR3 is 14 residues.

The chain uses TRBV29-1 and TRBJ2-7; 8 bases agree with TRBD1. After removal of 4 bases from V and 5 bases from J, the junction contained 10 bases not matched to a gene. CDR3 length equals 14 residues. Per the germline V gene, CDR1 is SQVTM and CDR2 is ANQGSEA. The CDR3 nucleotides read TGCAGCGTTGGGGGGCGACAGGGGATCGACGAGCAGTACTTC. It codes for CSVGGRQGIDEQYF.

CDR3 in DNA: TGCAGCGTCGCGGCGATGGAGGATTCCTACGAGCAGTACTTC. It encodes CSVAAMEDSYEQYF. V and J are TRBV29-1 and TRBJ2-7; D might be TRBD2 (5 bases). This CDR3 comprises 14 residues. V gave up 6 bases and J gave up 1 base, with 16 bases separating them. Per the germline V gene, CDR1 is SQVTM and CDR2 is ANQGSEA.

Of note for this clonotype: A read error may account for a junction end that differs from germline. The V and J genes are TRBV7-2 and TRBJ2-5; D gene unclear. The V gene's germline CDR1 is SGHTA and CDR2 FQGNSA. This CDR3 spans 11 amino acids. CDR3 sequence (DNA): TGTGCCAGCAGCATACAAGAGACTCAGTGCTTC. It is translated as CASSIQETQCF.

This sequence joins TRBV2 and TRBJ2-4, with 9 bases aligning to TRBD2. The J call could be wrong; TRBJ2-7 is a better fit for the DNA end. The CDR3 covers 13 residues. Germline assignment: CDR1 SNHLY and CDR2 FYNNEI. CDR3 nucleotides: TGTGCCAGCATTAGCGGGGGTGTATACGAGCAGTACTTC. It is translated as CASISGGVYEQYF.

This clonotype has a handful of counts. The CDR3 here is CSASGGSTYEQYF. The CDR3 nucleotides read TGCAGTGCTAGCGGGGGATCTACCTACGAGCAGTACTTC. The rearrangement links TRBV20-1 to TRBJ2-7; TRBD2 is a possible D gene (6 bases). Per the germline V gene, CDR1 is DFQATT and CDR2 is SNEGSKA (reference sequence). The V and J ends lost 3 bases and 2 bases respectively, with 11 bases between them. This CDR3 contains 13 residues.

This clonotype was found a few times. The chain combines TRBV5-1 with TRBJ2-1; no reliable D call. Trimming removed 4 bases from V and 4 bases from J, with 18 bases in between. Germline V gene lookup returns CDR1 SGHRS and CDR2 YFSETQ. The CDR3 has 16 amino acids. CDR3 bases: TGCGCCAGCAGCCCAACCGGGTCCACGAGTTACAATGAGCAGTTCTTC. Its protein product is CASSPTGSTSYNEQFF.

In this sample, this clonotype turned up once. The junction differs from germline at one of its ends, possibly a read error. The CDR3: CASSLPKTGEWWNPNERLFF. The DNA of the CDR3 is TGTGCCAGCAGCTTACCGAAGACAGGGGAATGGTGGAATCCTAATGAAAGACTGTTTTTT. This chain joins TRBV7-2 and TRBJ1-4, with 8 bases aligning to TRBD1. Germline V gene lookup returns CDR1 SGHTA and CDR2 FQGNSA. This CDR3 contains 20 residues.

With regard to this clonotype: A read error may explain this, as a much larger clone is one base away. The CDR3 DNA sequence: TGTGCCAGCAGAGGGACTAGCGGAATGGAGACCCAGTTCTTC. The encoded protein is CASRGTSGMETQFF. The chain couples TRBV28 to TRBJ2-1, with 11 bases aligning to TRBD2. V was pared by 6 bases and J by 13 bases, with 11 bases of the junction left unmatched. Germline V gene lookup returns CDR1 MDHEN and CDR2 SYDVKM. CDR3 length: 14 amino acids.

The chain carries TRBV20-1 and TRBJ2-3; unclear D gene. The germline V gene has CDR1 DFQATT and CDR2 SNEGSKA (reference sequence). The CDR3 is 14 amino acids. With 3 bases removed from V and 1 base from J, the gap between germline ends came to 11 bases. CDR3: CSASPSRGTDTQYF. CDR3 coding DNA: TGCAGTGCTAGCCCCAGTCGGGGCACAGATACGCAGTATTTT.

This sequence joins TRBV28 and TRBJ1-6; tentatively, D is TRBD1 (6 bases). Germline V gene data show CDR1 as MDHEN and CDR2 as SYDVKM. The length of the CDR3 is 17 residues. V was cut by 3 bases and J by 0 bases, with 12 bases left in between. CDR3: CASSLQDRSSYNSPLHF. For the CDR3, the DNA is TGTGCCAGCAGTTTGCAGGACAGAAGCTCCTATAATTCACCCCTCCACTTT.